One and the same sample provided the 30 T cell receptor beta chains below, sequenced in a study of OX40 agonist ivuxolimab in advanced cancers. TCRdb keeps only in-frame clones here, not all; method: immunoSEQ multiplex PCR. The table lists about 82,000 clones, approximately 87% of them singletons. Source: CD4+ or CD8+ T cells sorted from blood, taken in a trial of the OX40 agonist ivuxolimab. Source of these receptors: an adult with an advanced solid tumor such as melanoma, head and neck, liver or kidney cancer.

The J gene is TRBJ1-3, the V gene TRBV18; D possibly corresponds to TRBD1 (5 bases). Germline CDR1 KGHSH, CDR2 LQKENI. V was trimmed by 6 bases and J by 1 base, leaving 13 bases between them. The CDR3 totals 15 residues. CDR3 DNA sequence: TGTGCCAGCTCTCCCAGGGCGTATTCTGGAAACACCATATATTTT. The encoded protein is CASSPRAYSGNTIYF.

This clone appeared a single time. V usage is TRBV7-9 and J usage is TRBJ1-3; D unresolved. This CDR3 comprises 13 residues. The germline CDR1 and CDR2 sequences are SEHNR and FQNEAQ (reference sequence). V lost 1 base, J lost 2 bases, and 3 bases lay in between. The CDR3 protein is CASSLVAGNTIYF. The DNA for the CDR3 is TGTGCCAGCAGCTTAGTGGCTGGAAACACCATATATTTT.

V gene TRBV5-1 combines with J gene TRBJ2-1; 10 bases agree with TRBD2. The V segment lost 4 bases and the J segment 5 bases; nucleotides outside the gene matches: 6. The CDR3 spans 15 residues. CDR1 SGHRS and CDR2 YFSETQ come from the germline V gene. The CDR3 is CASSLSLAGDNEQFF. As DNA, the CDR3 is TGCGCCAGCAGCCTTTCCCTAGCGGGGGACAATGAGCAGTTCTTC.

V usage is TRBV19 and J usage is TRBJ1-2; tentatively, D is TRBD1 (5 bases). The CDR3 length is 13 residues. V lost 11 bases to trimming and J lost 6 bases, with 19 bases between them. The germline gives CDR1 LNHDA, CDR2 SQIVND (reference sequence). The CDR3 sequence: CASSREGTHGYTF. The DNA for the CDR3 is TGTGCCTCCTCCAGGGAAGGGACGCATGGCTACACCTTC.

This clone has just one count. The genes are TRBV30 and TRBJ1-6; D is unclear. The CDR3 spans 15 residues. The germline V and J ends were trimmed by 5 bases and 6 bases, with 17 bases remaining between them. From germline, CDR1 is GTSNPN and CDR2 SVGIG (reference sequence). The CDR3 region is CAWGPGPLINSPLHF. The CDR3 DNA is TGTGCCTGGGGGCCGGGCCCATTGATTAATTCACCCCTCCACTTT.

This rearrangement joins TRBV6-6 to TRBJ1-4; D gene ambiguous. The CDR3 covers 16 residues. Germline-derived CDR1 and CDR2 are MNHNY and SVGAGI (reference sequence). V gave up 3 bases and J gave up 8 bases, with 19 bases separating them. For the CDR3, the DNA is TGTGCCAGCAGTTATGCCGTTAGGGTGGGAGGGGAAAAACTGTTTTTT. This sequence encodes CASSYAVRVGGEKLFF.

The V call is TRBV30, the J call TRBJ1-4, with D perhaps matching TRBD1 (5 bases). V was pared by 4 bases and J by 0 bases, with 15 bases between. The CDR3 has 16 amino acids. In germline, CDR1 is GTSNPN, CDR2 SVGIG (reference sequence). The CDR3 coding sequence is TGTGCCTGGAAGAGGGGACCCATCGCAACTAATGAAAAACTGTTTTTT. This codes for CAWKRGPIATNEKLFF.

CDR3 sequence: CASSYSAHGAYEQYF. DNA for the CDR3: TGTGCCAGCAGTTACTCAGCCCACGGGGCCTACGAGCAGTACTTC. V and J are TRBV6-5 and TRBJ2-7, with D possibly TRBD2 on 5 matching bases. The CDR3 spans 15 residues. V dropped 0 bases and J dropped 2 bases, with 11 bases sitting between them. In germline, CDR1 is MNHEY, CDR2 SVGAGI.

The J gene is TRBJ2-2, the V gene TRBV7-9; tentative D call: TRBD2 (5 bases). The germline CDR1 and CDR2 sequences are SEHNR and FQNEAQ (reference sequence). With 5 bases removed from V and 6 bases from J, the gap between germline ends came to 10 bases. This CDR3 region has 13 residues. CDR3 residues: CASSQSGAGELFF. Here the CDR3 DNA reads TGTGCCAGCAGCCAAAGCGGAGCCGGGGAGCTGTTTTTT.

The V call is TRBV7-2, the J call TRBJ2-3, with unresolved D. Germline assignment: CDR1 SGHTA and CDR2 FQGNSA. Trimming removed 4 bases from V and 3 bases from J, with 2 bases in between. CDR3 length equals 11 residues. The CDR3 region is CASSSTDTQYF. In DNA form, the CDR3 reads TGTGCCAGCAGCTCTACAGATACGCAGTATTTT.

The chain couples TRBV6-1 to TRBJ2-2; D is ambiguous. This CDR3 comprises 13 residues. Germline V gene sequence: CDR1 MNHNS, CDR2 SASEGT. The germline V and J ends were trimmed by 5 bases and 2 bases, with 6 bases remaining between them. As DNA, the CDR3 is TGTGCCAGCAGTCCAGAAAACACCGGGGAGCTGTTTTTT. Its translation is CASSPENTGELFF.

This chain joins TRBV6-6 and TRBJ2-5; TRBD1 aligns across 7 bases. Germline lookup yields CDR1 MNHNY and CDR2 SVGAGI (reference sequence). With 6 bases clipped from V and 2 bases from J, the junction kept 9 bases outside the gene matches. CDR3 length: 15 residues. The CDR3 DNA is TGTGCCAGCAGCCCCCCTCAGGGGGTACAAGAGACCCAGTACTTC. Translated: CASSPPQGVQETQYF.

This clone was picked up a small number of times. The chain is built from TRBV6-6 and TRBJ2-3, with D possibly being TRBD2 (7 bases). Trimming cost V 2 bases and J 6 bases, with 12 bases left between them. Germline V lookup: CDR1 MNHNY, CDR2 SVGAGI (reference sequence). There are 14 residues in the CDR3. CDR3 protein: CASSYKGDYDTQYF. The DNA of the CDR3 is TGTGCCAGCAGTTACAAGGGGGACTACGATACGCAGTATTTT.

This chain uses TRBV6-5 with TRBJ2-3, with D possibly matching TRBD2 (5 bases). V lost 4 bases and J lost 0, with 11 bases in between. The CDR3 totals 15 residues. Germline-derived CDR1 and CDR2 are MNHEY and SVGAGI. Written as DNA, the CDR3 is TGTGCCAGCAGTTTGCTAGCCCCCAGCACAGATACGCAGTATTTT. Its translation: CASSLLAPSTDTQYF.

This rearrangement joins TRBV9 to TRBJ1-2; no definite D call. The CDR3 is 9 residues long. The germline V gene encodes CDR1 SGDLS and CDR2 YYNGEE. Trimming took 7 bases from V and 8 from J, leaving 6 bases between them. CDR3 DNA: TGTGCCAGCGGGGAAGGCTACACCTTC. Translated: CASGEGYTF. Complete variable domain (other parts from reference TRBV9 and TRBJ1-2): DSGVTQTPKHLITATGQRVTLRCSPRSGDLSVYWYQQSLDQGLQFLIQYYNGEERAKGNILERFSAQQFPDLHSELNLSSLELGDSALYFCASGEGYTFGSGTRLTVV.

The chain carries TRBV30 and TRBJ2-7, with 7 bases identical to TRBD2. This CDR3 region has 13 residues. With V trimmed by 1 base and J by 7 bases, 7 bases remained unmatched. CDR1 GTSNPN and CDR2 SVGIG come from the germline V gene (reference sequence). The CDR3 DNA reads TGTGCCTGGAGTGAGACTAGCCGGGGGGAGCAGTACTTC. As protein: CAWSETSRGEQYF.

The CDR3 reads CASTLRGKAFF. The CDR3 DNA reads TGTGCCAGCACCCTACGGGGGAAAGCTTTCTTT. The chain uses TRBV27 and TRBJ1-1, with a possible D match to TRBD1 (5 bases). Germline V gives CDR1 MNHEY, CDR2 SMNVEV (reference sequence). The CDR3 runs to 11 residues. V was pared by 7 bases and J by 9 bases, with 12 bases between.

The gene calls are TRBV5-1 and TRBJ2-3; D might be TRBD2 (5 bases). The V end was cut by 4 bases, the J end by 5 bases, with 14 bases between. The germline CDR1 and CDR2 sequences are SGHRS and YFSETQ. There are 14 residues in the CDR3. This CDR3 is CASSPTSFLDTQYF. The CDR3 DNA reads TGCGCCAGCAGCCCCACTAGTTTCCTAGATACGCAGTATTTT.

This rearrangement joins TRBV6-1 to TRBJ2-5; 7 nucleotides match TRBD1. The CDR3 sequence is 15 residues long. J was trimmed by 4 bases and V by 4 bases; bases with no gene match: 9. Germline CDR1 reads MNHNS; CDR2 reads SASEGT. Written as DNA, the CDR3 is TGTGCCAGCAGTGTAGTAGGACAGGAGACAGAGACCCAGTACTTC. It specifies CASSVVGQETETQYF.

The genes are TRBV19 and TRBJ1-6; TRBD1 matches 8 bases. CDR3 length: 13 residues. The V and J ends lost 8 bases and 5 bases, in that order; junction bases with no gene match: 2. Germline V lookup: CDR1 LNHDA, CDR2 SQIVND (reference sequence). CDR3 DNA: TGTGCCAGTTGGGACAGGCATAATTCACCCCTCCACTTT. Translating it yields CASWDRHNSPLHF.

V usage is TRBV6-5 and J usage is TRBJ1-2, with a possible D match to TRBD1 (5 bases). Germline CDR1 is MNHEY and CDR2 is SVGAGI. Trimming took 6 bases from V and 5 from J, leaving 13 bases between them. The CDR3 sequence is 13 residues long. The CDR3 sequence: CASSNPGLYGYTF. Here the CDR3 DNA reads TGTGCCAGCAGCAATCCAGGGCTATATGGCTACACCTTC.

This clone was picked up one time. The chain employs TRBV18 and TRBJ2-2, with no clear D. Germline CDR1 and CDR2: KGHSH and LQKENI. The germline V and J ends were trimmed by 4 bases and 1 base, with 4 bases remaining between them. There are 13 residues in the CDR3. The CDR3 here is CASSRENTGELFF. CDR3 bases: TGTGCCAGCTCACGAGAGAACACCGGGGAGCTGTTTTTT.

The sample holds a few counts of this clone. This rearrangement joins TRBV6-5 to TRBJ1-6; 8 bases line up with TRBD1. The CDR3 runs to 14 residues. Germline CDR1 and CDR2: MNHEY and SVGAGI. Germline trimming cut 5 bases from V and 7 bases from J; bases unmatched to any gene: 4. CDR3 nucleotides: TGTGCCAGCAGTAACGACAGGGGAAATTCACCCCTCCACTTT. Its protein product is CASSNDRGNSPLHF.

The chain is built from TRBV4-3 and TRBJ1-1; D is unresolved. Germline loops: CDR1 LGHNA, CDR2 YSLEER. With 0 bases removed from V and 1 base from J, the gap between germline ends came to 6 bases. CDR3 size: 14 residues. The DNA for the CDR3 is TGCGCCAGCAGCCAAGAAAGGTCGAACACTGAAGCTTTCTTT. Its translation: CASSQERSNTEAFF.

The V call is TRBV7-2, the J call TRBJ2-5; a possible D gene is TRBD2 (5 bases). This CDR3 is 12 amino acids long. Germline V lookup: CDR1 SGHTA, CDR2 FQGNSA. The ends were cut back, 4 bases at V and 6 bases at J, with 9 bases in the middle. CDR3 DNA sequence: TGTGCCAGCAGCTCGGACTCGAAGACCCAGTACTTC. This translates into CASSSDSKTQYF.

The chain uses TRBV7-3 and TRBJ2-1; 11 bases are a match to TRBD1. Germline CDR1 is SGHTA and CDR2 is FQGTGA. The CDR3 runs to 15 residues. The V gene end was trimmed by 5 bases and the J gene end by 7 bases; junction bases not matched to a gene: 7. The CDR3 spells CASSPSGQGENEQFF. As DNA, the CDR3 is TGTGCCAGCAGCCCCTCGGGACAGGGGGAGAATGAGCAGTTCTTC.

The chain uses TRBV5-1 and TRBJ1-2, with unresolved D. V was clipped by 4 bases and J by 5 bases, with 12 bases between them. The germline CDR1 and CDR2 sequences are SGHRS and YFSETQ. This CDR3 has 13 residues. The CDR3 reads CASSPPSGYGYTF. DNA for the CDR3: TGCGCCAGCAGCCCACCTTCGGGGTATGGCTACACCTTC.

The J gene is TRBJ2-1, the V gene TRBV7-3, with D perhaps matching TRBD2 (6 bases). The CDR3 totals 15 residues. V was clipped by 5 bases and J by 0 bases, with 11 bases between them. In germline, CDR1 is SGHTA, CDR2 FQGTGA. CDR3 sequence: CASSQDGSSYNEQFF. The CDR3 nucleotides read TGTGCCAGCAGCCAGGACGGGAGCTCCTACAATGAGCAGTTCTTC.

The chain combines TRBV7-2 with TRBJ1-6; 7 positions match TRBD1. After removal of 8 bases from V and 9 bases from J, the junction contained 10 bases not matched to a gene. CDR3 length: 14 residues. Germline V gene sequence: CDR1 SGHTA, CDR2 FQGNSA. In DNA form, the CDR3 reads TGTGCCAGCCGGGGGGAGGGGGCAGGTTCACCCCTCCACTTT. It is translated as CASRGEGAGSPLHF.

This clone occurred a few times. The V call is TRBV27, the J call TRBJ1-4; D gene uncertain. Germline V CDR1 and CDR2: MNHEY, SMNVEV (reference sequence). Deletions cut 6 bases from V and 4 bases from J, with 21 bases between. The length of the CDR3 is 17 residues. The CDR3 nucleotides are TGTGCCAGCAGCACCCTCGGTTACGGCAGTCTTAATGAAAAACTGTTTTTT. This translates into CASSTLGYGSLNEKLFF. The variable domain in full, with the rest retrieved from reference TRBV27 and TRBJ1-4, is EAQVTQNPRYLITVTGKKLTVTCSQNMNHEYMSWYRQDPGLGLRQIYYSMNVEVTDKGDVPEGYKVSRKEKRNFPLILESPSPNQTSLYFCASSTLGYGSLNEKLFFGSGTQLSVL.